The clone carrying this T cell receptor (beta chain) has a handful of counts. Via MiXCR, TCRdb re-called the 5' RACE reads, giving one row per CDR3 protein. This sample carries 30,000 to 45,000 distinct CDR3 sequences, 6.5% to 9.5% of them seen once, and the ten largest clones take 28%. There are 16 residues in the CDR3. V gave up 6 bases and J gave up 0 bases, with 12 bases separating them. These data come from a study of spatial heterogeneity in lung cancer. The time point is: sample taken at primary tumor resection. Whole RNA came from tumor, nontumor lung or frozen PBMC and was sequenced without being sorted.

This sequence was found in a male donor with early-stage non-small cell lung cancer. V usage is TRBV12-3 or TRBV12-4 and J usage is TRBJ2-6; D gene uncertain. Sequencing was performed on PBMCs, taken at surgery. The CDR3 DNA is TGTGCCAGCAGCTTCGACCCTATCTCTGGGGCCAACGTCCTGACTTTC. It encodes CASSFDPISGANVLTF.